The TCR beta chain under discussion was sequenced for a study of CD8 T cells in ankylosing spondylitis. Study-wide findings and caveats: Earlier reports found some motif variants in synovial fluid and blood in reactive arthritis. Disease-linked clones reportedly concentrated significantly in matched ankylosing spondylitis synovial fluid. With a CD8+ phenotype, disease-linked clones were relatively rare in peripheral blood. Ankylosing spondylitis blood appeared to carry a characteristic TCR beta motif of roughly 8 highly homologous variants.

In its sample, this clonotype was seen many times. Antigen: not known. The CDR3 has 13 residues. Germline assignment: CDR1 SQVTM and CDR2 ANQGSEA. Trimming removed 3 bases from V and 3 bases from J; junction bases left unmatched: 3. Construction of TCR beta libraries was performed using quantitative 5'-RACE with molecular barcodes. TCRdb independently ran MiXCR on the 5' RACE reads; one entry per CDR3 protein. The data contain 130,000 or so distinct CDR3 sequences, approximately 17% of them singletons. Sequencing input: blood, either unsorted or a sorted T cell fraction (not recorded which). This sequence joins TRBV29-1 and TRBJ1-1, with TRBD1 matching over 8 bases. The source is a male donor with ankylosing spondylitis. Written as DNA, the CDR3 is TGCAGCGTTGACAGGGGGCTGCACACTGAAGCTTTCTTT. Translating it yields CSVDRGLHTEAFF. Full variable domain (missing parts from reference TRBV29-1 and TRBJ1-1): SAVISQKPSRDICQRGTSLTIQCQVDSQVTMMFWYRQQPGQSLTLIATANQGSEATYESGFVIDKFPISRPNLTFSTLTVSNMSPEDSSIYLCSVDRGLHTEAFFGQGTRLTVV.